The 22 T cell receptor beta chains below all came from one sample that was sequenced in a study of blood T cells in healthy people across ages. Alongside a J-beta primer mix, a sample-barcoded 5' primer served in a second PCR lasting about 7 to 11 cycles. Via MiXCR, TCRdb re-called the 5' RACE reads, giving one row per CDR3 protein. The table shows about 1 million distinct CDR3 sequences, with 40% to 55% occurring only once. Sequences were obtained from blood. Source of these receptors: a woman in her sixties or seventies in good health.

This clonotype was counted a few times. This rearrangement joins TRBV6-6 to TRBJ2-5, with 7 bases identical to TRBD2. The V and J ends lost 4 bases and 4 bases, in that order; junction bases with no gene match: 9. Germline assignment: CDR1 MNHNY and CDR2 SVGAGI (reference sequence). The CDR3 runs 15 residues. The CDR3 bases are TGTGCCAGCAGTTCCCAGGGATCGGGAGGAGAGACCCAGTACTTC. This codes for CASSSQGSGGETQYF.

This clonotype has a handful of counts. The chain combines TRBV2 with TRBJ2-7; D not certain. CDR1 is SNHLY and CDR2 is FYNNEI in the germline V gene. Trimming shortened V by 4 bases and J by 6 bases, and 13 bases separated the two germline ends. The CDR3 sequence is 13 residues long. The CDR3 here is CASSVGRISEQYF. CDR3 DNA sequence: TGTGCCAGCAGTGTCGGTCGCATCTCCGAGCAGTACTTC.

Concerning this clonotype itself: The junction does not match germline at one end; this may be a read error. This rearrangement joins TRBV12-3 or TRBV12-4 to TRBJ2-7; TRBD2 agrees at 8 bases. This CDR3 has 13 residues. CDR3 in DNA: TGTGCCAGCAGTATAGCGGGAATCAACGAGCAGTACTTC. It yields the protein CASSIAGINEQYF.

This clonotype was observed a handful of times. The chain employs TRBV20-1 and TRBJ2-3; maybe TRBD1 (5 bases). Germline CDR1 is DFQATT and CDR2 is SNEGSKA (reference sequence). The CDR3 is 14 residues long. The V end was cut by 3 bases, the J end by 2 bases, with 12 bases between. The CDR3, as DNA: TGCAGTGCTAGTCCGGACAAGGACACAGATACGCAGTATTTT. This gives the protein CSASPDKDTDTQYF.

The genes are TRBV10-3 and TRBJ2-1; the D call may be TRBD1 or TRBD2 (5 bases each). Germline-derived CDR1 and CDR2 are ENHRY and SYGVKD. Trimming took 2 bases from V and 0 from J, leaving 17 bases between them. The CDR3 is made up of 18 amino acids. The CDR3 sequence is CAISEGGANSISYNEQFF. CDR3 coding DNA: TGTGCCATCAGTGAGGGGGGAGCTAATTCCATCTCCTACAATGAGCAGTTCTTC.

This clonotype was detected a few times. The chain recombines TRBV12-3 or TRBV12-4 with TRBJ2-3; 7 positions match TRBD1. The CDR3 is 14 amino acids. The V segment lost 2 bases and the J segment 3 bases; nucleotides outside the gene matches: 2. This chain's CDR3 is CASSLFRGTDTQYF. DNA for the CDR3: TGTGCCAGCAGTTTATTCAGGGGGACAGATACGCAGTATTTT.

The genes are TRBV28 and TRBJ2-1, with 9 bases matching TRBD2. The CDR3 is 15 residues long. Looked up from germline, CDR1 is MDHEN and CDR2 is SYDVKM. After removal of 6 bases from V and 3 bases from J, the junction contained 6 bases not matched to a gene. The DNA of the CDR3 is TGTGCCAGCAGCCTTAGCGGGAGTTACTACAATGAGCAGTTCTTC. It yields the protein CASSLSGSYYNEQFF.

The chain joins TRBV29-1 to TRBJ2-7; 8 nucleotides match TRBD1. The V gene end was trimmed by 5 bases and the J gene end by 0 bases; junction bases not matched to a gene: 3. Germline V CDR1 and CDR2: SQVTM, ANQGSEA. The CDR3 consists of 13 residues. CDR3 residues: CSVTTGGSYEQYF. The DNA for the CDR3 is TGCAGCGTTACTACAGGGGGCTCCTACGAGCAGTACTTC.

The chain has TRBV5-1 and TRBJ2-1, with TRBD2 identical over 14 bases. CDR1 is SGHRS, CDR2 YFSETQ, per germline. The trim removed 4 bases at V and 10 bases at J, leaving 10 bases unmatched. The CDR3 length is 16 residues. The CDR3 nucleotides read TGCGCCAGCAGCAACCTCGGGACTAGCGGGAGCGGAGAGCAGTTCTTC. As protein: CASSNLGTSGSGEQFF.

The rearrangement links TRBV6-2 or TRBV6-3 to TRBJ2-5; 12 bases are a match to TRBD2. Germline-derived CDR1 and CDR2 are MNHEY and SVGEGT. The V and J ends lost 5 bases and 5 bases, in that order; junction bases with no gene match: 6. The CDR3 is 15 residues long. CDR3 in amino acids: CASSKLAGGFETQYF. The CDR3 DNA follows: TGTGCCAGCAGTAAACTAGCGGGAGGATTTGAGACCCAGTACTTC.

This clonotype has a single count. The chain carries TRBV28 and TRBJ2-7; 8 bases are shared with TRBD1. The V gene's germline CDR1 is MDHEN and CDR2 SYDVKM. V lost 4 bases to trimming and J lost 3 bases; unmatched junction nucleotides: 5. The CDR3 is 14 amino acids. This chain's CDR3 is CASSSTGDNYEQYF. The CDR3 nucleotides are TGTGCCAGCAGTTCGACAGGGGACAACTACGAGCAGTACTTC.

The CDR3, as DNA: TGCAGTGCTAGAGTCGGGGGACAGGGGGCGAGTGGGGCCAACGTCCTGACTTTC. This translates into CSARVGGQGASGANVLTF. The chain employs TRBV20-1 and TRBJ2-6, with TRBD1 matching 12 bases. CDR1 DFQATT and CDR2 SNEGSKA come from the germline V gene (reference sequence). J was trimmed by 3 bases and V by 1 base; bases with no gene match: 7. This CDR3 is built from 18 residues.

There are a few counts of this clonotype. DNA of the CDR3: TGCAGCGTTGAAGCCACGGGACGGTTTACCTACGAGCAGTACTTC. Amino acids: CSVEATGRFTYEQYF. The genes are TRBV29-1 and TRBJ2-7, with D perhaps being TRBD1 or TRBD2 (5 bases each). The CDR3 runs 15 residues. CDR1 is SQVTM and CDR2 is ANQGSEA in the germline V gene. V lost 1 base, J lost 2 bases, and 15 bases lay in between.

This clonotype has just a few counts. V and J are TRBV20-1 and TRBJ2-7; weak D call: TRBD2 (7 bases). This CDR3 has 18 amino acids. The V end was cut by 3 bases, the J end by 10 bases, with 34 bases between. Germline V gives CDR1 DFQATT, CDR2 SNEGSKA (reference sequence). The CDR3 here is CSASLYGFLAAPTGAQYF. In nucleotides, the CDR3 is TGCAGTGCTAGCTTATATGGGTTTCTAGCGGCCCCCACGGGGGCCCAGTACTTC.

The chain combines TRBV7-2 with TRBJ2-1; perhaps TRBD1 as D (8 bases). CDR1 is SGHTA, CDR2 FQGNSA, per germline. Trimming shortened V by 3 bases and J by 9 bases, and 18 bases separated the two germline ends. The CDR3 consists of 15 residues. The DNA of the CDR3 is TGTGCCAGCAGCTTTGTGGCAGGGGGCGGGGGTGAGCAGTTCTTC. Its protein is CASSFVAGGGGEQFF.

V and J are TRBV20-1 and TRBJ2-5, with TRBD2 matching 11 bases. The end of the DNA is better explained by TRBJ2-7, so the J call may be wrong. Germline assignment: CDR1 DFQATT and CDR2 SNEGSKA (reference sequence). This CDR3 has 14 amino acids. The DNA of the CDR3 is TGCAGTGCTCCCACGGGACTAGCGGTGTCCGAGCAGTACTTC. Amino acid sequence: CSAPTGLAVSEQYF.

The chain recombines TRBV6-1 with TRBJ1-5; D ambiguous. The CDR3 is 16 amino acids. The V gene's germline CDR1 is MNHNS and CDR2 SASEGT. The V gene lost 4 bases and the J gene lost 7 bases, with 20 bases spanning the gap. CDR3 amino acids: CASSGFGDLPKQPQHF. In DNA form, the CDR3 reads TGTGCCAGCAGTGGGTTCGGAGACCTACCCAAGCAGCCCCAGCATTTT.

This clonotype was observed a few times. This chain joins TRBV24-1 and TRBJ2-3; the D gene is possibly TRBD1 (5 bases). This CDR3 comprises 15 residues. The germline CDR1 and CDR2 sequences are KGHDR and SFDVKD. With 4 bases removed from V and 5 bases from J, the gap between germline ends came to 15 bases. The CDR3 DNA is TGTGCCACCAGTGACCCTACAGGAGTCGAAGATACGCAGTATTTT. It specifies CATSDPTGVEDTQYF.

The gene calls are TRBV27 and TRBJ2-5; 8 positions agree with TRBD1. The CDR3 length is 15 residues. J lost 5 bases, V lost 10 bases, and 15 bases had no gene match. From germline, CDR1 is MNHEY and CDR2 SMNVEV (reference sequence). The CDR3 DNA follows: TGTGCCACCCTCCAGACAGGGGTGGCTGGGGAGACCCAGTACTTC. Translated, it gives CATLQTGVAGETQYF.

The chain carries TRBV7-8 and TRBJ2-7; 9 bases align to TRBD1. Germline CDR1 SGHVS, CDR2 FQNEAQ. The trim removed 3 bases at V and 6 bases at J, leaving 6 bases unmatched. The CDR3 has 14 residues. CDR3 residues: CASSFGDRVLEQYF. The CDR3 DNA is TGTGCCAGCAGCTTCGGGGACAGGGTCCTCGAGCAGTACTTC.

The chain recombines TRBV20-1 with TRBJ1-1; TRBD1 might be the D (5 bases). V shed 1 base and J shed 2 bases, with 11 bases lying between them. The CDR3 totals 14 residues. The germline V gene encodes CDR1 DFQATT and CDR2 SNEGSKA (reference sequence). CDR3 in amino acids: CSARGQLLNTEAFF. The CDR3 DNA sequence: TGCAGTGCTAGAGGACAGCTATTAAACACTGAAGCTTTCTTT.

The chain recombines TRBV6-6 with TRBJ2-5; TRBD2 aligns across 7 bases. J was trimmed by 3 bases and V by 4 bases; bases with no gene match: 5. There are 14 residues in the CDR3. Looked up from germline, CDR1 is MNHNY and CDR2 is SVGAGI (reference sequence). DNA of the CDR3: TGTGCCAGCAGTTGGGACTACCGGGAAGAGACCCAGTACTTC. This codes for CASSWDYREETQYF.